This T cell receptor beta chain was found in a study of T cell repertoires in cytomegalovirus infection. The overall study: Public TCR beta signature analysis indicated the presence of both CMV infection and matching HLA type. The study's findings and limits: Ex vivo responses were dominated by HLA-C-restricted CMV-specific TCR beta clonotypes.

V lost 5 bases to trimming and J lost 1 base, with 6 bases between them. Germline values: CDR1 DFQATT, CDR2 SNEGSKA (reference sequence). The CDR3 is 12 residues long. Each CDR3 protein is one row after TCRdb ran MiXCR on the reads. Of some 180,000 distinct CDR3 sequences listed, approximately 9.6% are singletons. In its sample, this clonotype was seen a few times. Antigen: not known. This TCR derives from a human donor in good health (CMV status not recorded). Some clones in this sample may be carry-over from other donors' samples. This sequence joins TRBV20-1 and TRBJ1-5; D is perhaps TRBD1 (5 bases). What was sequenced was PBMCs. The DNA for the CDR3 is TGCAGTGCTCGGGACAGCAATCAGCCCCAGCATTTT. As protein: CSARDSNQPQHF.